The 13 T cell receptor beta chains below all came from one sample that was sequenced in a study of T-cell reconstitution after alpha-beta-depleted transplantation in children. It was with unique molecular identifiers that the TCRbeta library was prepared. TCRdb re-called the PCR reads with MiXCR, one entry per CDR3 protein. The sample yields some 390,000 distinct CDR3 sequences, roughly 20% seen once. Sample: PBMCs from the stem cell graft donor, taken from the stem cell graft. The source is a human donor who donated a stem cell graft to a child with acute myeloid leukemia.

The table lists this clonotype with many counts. DNA for the CDR3: TGTGCCAGCAGAACTATGGGGACCTATGGCTACACCTTC. It specifies CASRTMGTYGYTF. The V and J genes are TRBV6-4 and TRBJ1-2, with D possibly being TRBD1 (5 bases). The length of the CDR3 is 13 residues. The V and J ends lost 6 bases and 4 bases respectively, with 12 bases between them. Germline-derived CDR1 and CDR2 are MRHNA and SNTAGT.

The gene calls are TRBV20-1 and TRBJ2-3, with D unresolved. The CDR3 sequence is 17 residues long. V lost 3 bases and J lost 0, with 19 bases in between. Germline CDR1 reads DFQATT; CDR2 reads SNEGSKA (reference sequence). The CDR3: CSARSDEQTKSTDTQYF. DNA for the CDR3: TGCAGTGCTAGGTCTGATGAACAGACGAAAAGCACAGATACGCAGTATTTT.

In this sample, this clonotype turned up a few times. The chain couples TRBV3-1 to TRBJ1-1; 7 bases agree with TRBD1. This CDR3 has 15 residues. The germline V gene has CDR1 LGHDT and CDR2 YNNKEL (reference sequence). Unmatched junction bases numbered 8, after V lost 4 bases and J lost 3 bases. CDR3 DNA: TGTGCCAGCAGCCCTACAGGGACAGCATACACTGAAGCTTTCTTT. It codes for CASSPTGTAYTEAFF.

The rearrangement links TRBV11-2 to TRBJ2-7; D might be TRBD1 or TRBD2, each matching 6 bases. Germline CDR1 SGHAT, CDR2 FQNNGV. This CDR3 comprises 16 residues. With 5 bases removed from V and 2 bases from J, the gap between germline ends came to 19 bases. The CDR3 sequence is CASSQGWYSGPYEQYF. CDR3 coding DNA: TGTGCCAGCAGCCAGGGGTGGTATAGCGGCCCCTACGAGCAGTACTTC.

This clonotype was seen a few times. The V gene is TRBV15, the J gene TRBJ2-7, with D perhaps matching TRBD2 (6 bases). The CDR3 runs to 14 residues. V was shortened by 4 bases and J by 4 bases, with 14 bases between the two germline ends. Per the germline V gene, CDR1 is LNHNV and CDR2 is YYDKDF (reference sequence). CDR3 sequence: CATSNSPGGYEQYF. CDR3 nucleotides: TGTGCCACCAGCAATTCTCCTGGGGGGTACGAGCAGTACTTC. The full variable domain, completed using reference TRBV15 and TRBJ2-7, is DAMVIQNPRYQVTQFGKPVTLSCSQTLNHNVMYWYQQKSSQAPKLLFHYYDKDFNNEADTPDNFQSRRPNTSFCFLDIRSPGLGDTAMYLCATSNSPGGYEQYFGPGTRLTVT.

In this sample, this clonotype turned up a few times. The CDR3 region is CASSQDQQGHEKLFF. In DNA form, the CDR3 reads TGTGCCAGCAGCCAAGATCAACAGGGACATGAAAAACTGTTTTTT. The V gene is TRBV4-2, the J gene TRBJ1-4, with D maybe TRBD1 (6 bases). Trimming stripped 0 bases from V and 6 bases from J, with 11 bases between. The length of the CDR3 is 15 residues. Looked up from germline, CDR1 is LGHNA and CDR2 is YNFKEQ.

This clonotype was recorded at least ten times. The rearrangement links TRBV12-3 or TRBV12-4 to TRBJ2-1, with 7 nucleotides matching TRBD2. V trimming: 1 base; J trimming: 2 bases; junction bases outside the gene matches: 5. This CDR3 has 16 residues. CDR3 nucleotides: TGTGCCAGCAGTTTAGAAGCTAGCGGAACCTACAATGAGCAGTTCTTC. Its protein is CASSLEASGTYNEQFF.

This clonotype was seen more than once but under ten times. The CDR3 nucleotides read TGCAGTGCTACAGCGGAGGCCTACGAGCAGTACTTC. Translating gives CSATAEAYEQYF. The V call is TRBV20-1, the J call TRBJ2-7; D might be TRBD2 (5 bases). The germline V gene encodes CDR1 DFQATT and CDR2 SNEGSKA (reference sequence). Trimming stripped 4 bases from V and 2 bases from J, with 9 bases between. This CDR3 spans 12 amino acids.

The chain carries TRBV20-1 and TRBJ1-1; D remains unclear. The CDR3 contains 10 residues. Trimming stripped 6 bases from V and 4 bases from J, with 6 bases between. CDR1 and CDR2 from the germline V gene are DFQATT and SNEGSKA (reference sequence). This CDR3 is CSATGTEAFF. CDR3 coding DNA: TGCAGTGCCACCGGCACTGAAGCTTTCTTT.

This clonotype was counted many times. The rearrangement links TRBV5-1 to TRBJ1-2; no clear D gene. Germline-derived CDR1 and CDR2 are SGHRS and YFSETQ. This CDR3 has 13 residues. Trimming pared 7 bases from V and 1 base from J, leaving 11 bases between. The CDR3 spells CASAYGNNYGYTF. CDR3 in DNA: TGCGCCAGCGCGTACGGAAATAACTATGGCTACACCTTC.

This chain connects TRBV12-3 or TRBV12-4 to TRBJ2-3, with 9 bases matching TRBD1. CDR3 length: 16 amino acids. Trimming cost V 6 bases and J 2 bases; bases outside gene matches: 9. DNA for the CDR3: TGTGCCAGCAGCCCTATACAGGGGGCCTACACAGATACGCAGTATTTT. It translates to CASSPIQGAYTDTQYF.

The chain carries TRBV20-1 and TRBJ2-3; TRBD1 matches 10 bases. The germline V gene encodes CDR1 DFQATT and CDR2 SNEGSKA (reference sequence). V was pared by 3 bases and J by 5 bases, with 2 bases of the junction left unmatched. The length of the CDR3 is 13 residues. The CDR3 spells CSASRTGGDTQYF. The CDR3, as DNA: TGCAGTGCTAGCCGGACAGGGGGAGATACGCAGTATTTT.

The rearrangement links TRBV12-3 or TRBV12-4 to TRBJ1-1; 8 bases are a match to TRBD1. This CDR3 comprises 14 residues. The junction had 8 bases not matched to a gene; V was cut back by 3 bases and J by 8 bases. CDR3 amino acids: CASSLRDRREEAFF. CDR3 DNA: TGTGCCAGCAGTTTGCGGGACAGGAGGGAAGAAGCTTTCTTT.